This is a list of T cell receptor beta chains from one sample in a study of blood T cells in healthy people across ages. A single record per CDR3 protein comes from TCRdb applying MiXCR to the 5' RACE reads. This repertoire shows approximately 690,000 distinct CDR3 sequences, 58% found once; its top ten account for around 37%. The sequencing sample was made of blood. These receptor sequences come from a man in his 60s in good health. CDR3s include the opening cysteine and the closing phenylalanine or tryptophan. Fields, in order: J gene, V gene, CDR3 protein.

j_call: TRBJ2-1
v_call: TRBV6-6
cdr3_aa: CASTDGPPNEQFF

j_call: TRBJ1-1
v_call: TRBV29-1
cdr3_aa: CSVDRGTEAFF

j_call: TRBJ2-1
v_call: TRBV7-2
cdr3_aa: CASSLVGTSGGSGEQFF

j_call: TRBJ2-6
v_call: TRBV11-2
cdr3_aa: CASSVQGLFSGANVLTF

j_call: TRBJ1-1
v_call: TRBV18
cdr3_aa: CASSPSMGDTEAFF

j_call: TRBJ2-1
v_call: TRBV18
cdr3_aa: CASSPQTVEQFF

j_call: TRBJ2-2
v_call: TRBV5-1
cdr3_aa: CASSFYGTGDTGELFF

j_call: TRBJ2-1
v_call: TRBV7-2
cdr3_aa: CASSPQMFDEQFF

j_call: TRBJ2-1
v_call: TRBV5-1
cdr3_aa: CASSSTGGNYNEQFF

j_call: TRBJ1-2
v_call: TRBV6-2/TRBV6-3
cdr3_aa: CASRQSPNYGYTF

j_call: TRBJ2-5
v_call: TRBV5-3
cdr3_aa: CARKGGTQETQYF

j_call: TRBJ2-1
v_call: TRBV3-1
cdr3_aa: CASSQAGGQSSYNEQFF

j_call: TRBJ2-5
v_call: TRBV4-1
cdr3_aa: CASSQVIQRGVETQYF

j_call: TRBJ2-3
v_call: TRBV7-6
cdr3_aa: CASSDPGGGTDTQYF

j_call: TRBJ1-2
v_call: TRBV5-5
cdr3_aa: CASSLGGGENYGYTF

j_call: TRBJ1-2
v_call: TRBV10-3
cdr3_aa: CATSRDSNYGYTF

j_call: TRBJ2-3
v_call: TRBV20-1
cdr3_aa: CSARGPSDTQYF

j_call: TRBJ2-2
v_call: TRBV7-7
cdr3_aa: CASRPGQGAAGELFF

j_call: TRBJ1-1
v_call: TRBV6-4
cdr3_aa: CASREGEGEAFF

j_call: TRBJ2-3
v_call: TRBV14
cdr3_aa: CASSQVGRTDTQYF

j_call: TRBJ2-7
v_call: TRBV7-9
cdr3_aa: CASSSDRGGKSYEQYF

j_call: .
v_call: TRBV29-1
cdr3_aa: CSVEDGFDEQYF

j_call: TRBJ1-2
v_call: TRBV10-2
cdr3_aa: CASSEPSWEGGYTF

j_call: TRBJ2-1
v_call: TRBV7-2
cdr3_aa: CASSVGLAGGYNEQFF

j_call: TRBJ2-1
v_call: TRBV5-1
cdr3_aa: CASIGPSYNEQFF

j_call: TRBJ1-6
v_call: TRBV3-1
cdr3_aa: CASSQEGFNSPLHF

j_call: TRBJ2-3
v_call: TRBV6-1
cdr3_aa: CASSDRDRGTQYF